The rows below give T cell receptor beta chains drawn from one sample of a study of T cells after yellow fever vaccination. In TCRdb, the 5' RACE reads were re-called with MiXCR into one record per CDR3 protein. The table lists more than 350,000 distinct CDR3 sequences, 11% of them singletons. Sequences were derived from PBMCs, sampled on the day of the first yellow fever vaccination. The origin of the receptors is a man in his late teens or twenties who received the YFV17D yellow fever vaccine. Each CDR3 is given with its conserved first and last residue. D genes are given only for firm matches. Clone size is not always given. Where it is, it says once, few, many or a class for expanded clones.

d_call clone_size j_call v_call cdr3_aa cdr3_nt
TRBD2 . TRBJ2-1 TRBV19 CASTGTSGGSKFF TGTGCCAGTACCGGGACTAGCGGGGGGAGTAAGTTCTTC
. few TRBJ1-2 TRBV5-6 CASSLPGEAYGYTF TGTGCCAGCAGCTTGCCAGGGGAGGCCTATGGCTACACCTTC
TRBD2 . TRBJ2-2 TRBV5-4 CASSRTLAGDTGELFF TGTGCCAGCAGCCGTACACTAGCGGGGGACACCGGGGAGCTGTTTTTT
TRBD1 . TRBJ2-3 TRBV29-1 CSVGLNRDRDTQYF TGCAGCGTTGGCCTAAACAGGGACAGAGATACGCAGTATTTT
. few TRBJ2-5 TRBV6-1 CASSELQGETQYF TGTGCCAGCAGTGAACTACAAGGGGAGACCCAGTACTTC
. few TRBJ1-5 TRBV6-5 CASSYSGPSSTTQHF TGTGCCAGCAGTTACTCCGGGCCCAGCTCTACCACCCAGCATTTT
TRBD1 . TRBJ2-5 TRBV7-9 CASSLARQGRETQYF TGTGCCAGCAGCTTAGCGAGACAGGGTCGAGAGACCCAGTACTTC
TRBD1 few TRBJ2-2 TRBV15 CATSRDRGGENTGELFF TGTGCCACCAGCAGAGATAGAGGGGGCGAGAACACCGGGGAGCTGTTTTTT
TRBD1 . TRBJ1-1 TRBV20-1 CSARSGQGAEAFF TGCAGTGCTAGATCGGGACAGGGCGCTGAAGCTTTCTTT
TRBD2 few TRBJ2-3 TRBV9 CASSAPSSGGIDTQYF TGTGCCAGCAGCGCCCCCTCTAGCGGGGGTATTGATACGCAGTATTTT
TRBD2 . TRBJ2-5 TRBV3-1 CASSPAGVSLLATQYF TGTGCCAGCAGCCCGGCGGGGGTTTCGCTACTCGCGACCCAGTACTTC
. once TRBJ2-7 TRBV2 CVTQGVGTSYEQYF TGTGTCACACAAGGGGTGGGCACCTCCTACGAGCAGTACTTC
. . TRBJ2-1 TRBV6-1 CASSDHSRGGGYNEQFF TGTGCCAGCAGTGACCACAGCAGAGGGGGGGGCTACAATGAGCAGTTCTTC
TRBD1 many TRBJ2-5 TRBV7-2 CASSLEQGRGTQYF TGTGCCAGCAGCTTAGAACAGGGGAGAGGGACCCAGTACTTC
. many TRBJ2-7 TRBV5-1 CASSLVQGPYEQYF TGCGCCAGCAGCTTGGTTCAGGGTCCCTACGAGCAGTACTTC
. many TRBJ1-2 TRBV20-1 CSARLDAASGYTF TGCAGTGCTAGATTGGATGCGGCGAGTGGCTACACCTTC
. . TRBJ1-1 TRBV7-2 CASTSDRWNTEAFF TGTGCCAGCACCAGTGACAGGTGGAACACTGAAGCTTTCTTT
. few TRBJ2-6 TRBV28 CASSAVSGANVLTF TGTGCCAGCAGTGCAGTATCTGGGGCCAACGTCCTGACTTTC
TRBD1 few TRBJ2-5 TRBV18 CASSGGQGVQTQYF TGTGCCAGCTCCGGGGGACAGGGAGTTCAGACCCAGTACTTC
TRBD1 few TRBJ1-1 TRBV6-2/TRBV6-3 CASSGRQGVGTEAFF TGTGCCAGCAGTGGCCGACAGGGCGTTGGAACTGAAGCTTTCTTT
TRBD1 few TRBJ2-3 TRBV12-3/TRBV12-4 CASSSGQGAPVTQYF TGTGCCAGCAGTTCGGGACAGGGGGCCCCCGTTACGCAGTATTTT
. . TRBJ2-3 TRBV5-1 CASSLGFPSGTDTQYF TGCGCCAGCAGCTTGGGGTTCCCCAGCGGCACAGATACGCAGTATTTT
TRBD1 few TRBJ1-2 TRBV12-3/TRBV12-4 CASSTTGGYGYTF TGTGCCAGCAGCACGACAGGGGGCTATGGCTACACCTTC
. . TRBJ2-2 TRBV27 CASSNMNTGELFF TGTGCCAGCAGTAATATGAACACCGGGGAGCTGTTTTTT
TRBD1 few TRBJ2-7 TRBV10-3 CAISVGTAYEQYF TGTGCCATCAGTGTAGGGACAGCCTACGAGCAGTACTTC
. many TRBJ2-5 TRBV27 CASQGVGETQYF TGTGCCAGCCAAGGGGTAGGAGAGACCCAGTACTTC
. few TRBJ1-1 TRBV20-1 CSAPREGEQAFF TGCAGTGCCCCTCGGGAAGGAGAGCAAGCTTTCTTT
TRBD1 many TRBJ2-1 TRBV7-3 CASSLRDSSYNEQFF TGTGCCAGCAGCTTAAGGGACAGTTCCTACAATGAGCAGTTCTTC
. few TRBJ2-3 TRBV20-1 CSASLRGAGTDTQYF TGCAGTGCTAGCTTACGGGGGGCAGGCACAGATACGCAGTATTTT
. many TRBJ1-4 TRBV10-3 CAISEGGYGTDEKLFF TGTGCCATCAGTGAAGGGGGTTACGGAACTGATGAAAAACTGTTTTTT
. few TRBJ1-2 TRBV11-2 CASSQYEYGYTF TGTGCCAGCAGCCAGTATGAGTATGGCTACACCTTC
. few TRBJ1-1 TRBV11-2 CASSLDLLGTEAFF TGTGCCAGCAGCTTAGATCTTCTGGGAACTGAAGCTTTCTTT
. many TRBJ1-1 TRBV4-3 CASSLTTGQAFF TGCGCCAGCAGCCTGACGACGGGACAAGCTTTCTTT
. . TRBJ2-1 TRBV7-2 CASSYYLGGGNEQFF TGTGCCAGCAGCTACTATCTTGGAGGGGGCAATGAGCAGTTCTTC
. few TRBJ1-3 TRBV4-1 CASSPAAGRTSGNTIYF TGCGCCAGCAGCCCCGCTGCGGGCAGGACCTCTGGAAACACCATATATTTT
TRBD2 few TRBJ2-1 TRBV4-1 CASSQVISGGYNEQFF TGCGCCAGCAGCCAAGTAATAAGCGGGGGGTACAATGAGCAGTTCTTC
TRBD2 few TRBJ2-2 TRBV11-1 CASSLAPGLAGTGELFF TGTGCCAGCAGCTTGGCGCCAGGGCTAGCGGGAACCGGGGAGCTGTTTTTT
. . TRBJ1-2 TRBV20-1 CTPKGNYYGYTF TGCACCCCTAAGGGTAACTACTATGGCTACACCTTC
. . TRBJ1-6 TRBV20-1 CSVTSGSYNSPLHF TGCAGTGTTACCAGCGGCTCCTATAATTCACCCCTCCACTTT
. . TRBJ2-1 TRBV11-2 CASSEGFEQFF TGTGCCAGCAGCGAGGGGTTTGAGCAGTTCTTC
TRBD1 . TRBJ2-5 TRBV25-1 CASQQGRETQYF TGTGCCAGCCAACAGGGGAGAGAGACCCAGTACTTC
TRBD2 many TRBJ2-3 TRBV4-3 CASSPQASSGGDTQYF TGCGCCAGCAGCCCCCAGGCGTCTAGCGGGGGGGATACGCAGTATTTT
. . TRBJ1-6 TRBV6-5 CASRPRPDYNSPLHF TGTGCCAGTAGGCCGCGGCCCGACTATAATTCACCCCTCCACTTT
. few TRBJ1-1 TRBV20-1 CSARWGLNTEAFF TGCAGTGCTAGGTGGGGGCTCAACACTGAAGCTTTCTTT
. . TRBJ2-6 TRBV11-2 CASSLGISGRGLWAGANVLTF TGTGCCAGCAGCTTAGGTATAAGTGGACGGGGACTCTGGGCTGGGGCCAACGTCCTGACTTTC
. . TRBJ1-2 TRBV28 CASSFPGGGLWGYTF TGTGCCAGCAGTTTCCCTGGCGGGGGCCTTTGGGGCTACACCTTC
. few TRBJ1-1 TRBV7-9 CASSQTNTEAFF TGTGCCAGCAGCCAAACGAACACTGAAGCTTTCTTT
TRBD2 . TRBJ2-1 TRBV12-3/TRBV12-4 CASRTPRGQRGINEQFF TGTGCCAGCAGGACCCCCCGGGGGCAGCGGGGGATCAATGAGCAGTTCTTC
. many TRBJ2-2 TRBV5-4 CASSLRGELFF TGTGCCAGCAGCTTGCGAGGGGAGCTGTTTTTT
. . TRBJ1-1 TRBV12-3/TRBV12-4 CASSFKVGTEAFF TGTGCCAGCAGTTTCAAGGTCGGCACTGAAGCTTTCTTT
. few TRBJ2-5 TRBV3-1 CASSQEWKAVTQYF TGTGCCAGCAGCCAAGAGTGGAAGGCAGTGACCCAGTACTTC